This TCR beta chain was recorded in a study of CD8 T cells in ankylosing spondylitis. Whole-study results and caveats: Matched synovial fluid from ankylosing spondylitis patients was reported to be enriched for disease-linked clones. Researchers report that disease-linked clones proved CD8+ and relatively rare in peripheral blood. A motif of 7 to 9 highly homologous TCR beta variants was seen as apparently characteristic of ankylosing spondylitis blood.

Making the TCR beta libraries involved quantitative 5'-RACE with molecular barcodes. One entry per CDR3 protein results from TCRdb running MiXCR on the 5' RACE reads. The sample yields around 75,000 distinct CDR3 sequences, approximately 5.3% seen once. The CDR3 consists of 14 residues. V was cut by 1 base and J by 1 base, with 4 bases left in between. CDR1 is SGHTA and CDR2 is FQGTGA in the germline V gene. This clonotype came up many times. Antigen specificity is unknown. This rearrangement joins TRBV7-3 to TRBJ2-2, with no clear D. The receptor was derived from a male donor with ankylosing spondylitis or in good health (not recorded which). Specimen: blood, either unsorted or a sorted T cell fraction (not recorded which). Here the CDR3 DNA reads TGTGCCAGCAGCTTAAGCCAGAACACCGGGGAGCTGTTTTTT. As protein: CASSLSQNTGELFF.